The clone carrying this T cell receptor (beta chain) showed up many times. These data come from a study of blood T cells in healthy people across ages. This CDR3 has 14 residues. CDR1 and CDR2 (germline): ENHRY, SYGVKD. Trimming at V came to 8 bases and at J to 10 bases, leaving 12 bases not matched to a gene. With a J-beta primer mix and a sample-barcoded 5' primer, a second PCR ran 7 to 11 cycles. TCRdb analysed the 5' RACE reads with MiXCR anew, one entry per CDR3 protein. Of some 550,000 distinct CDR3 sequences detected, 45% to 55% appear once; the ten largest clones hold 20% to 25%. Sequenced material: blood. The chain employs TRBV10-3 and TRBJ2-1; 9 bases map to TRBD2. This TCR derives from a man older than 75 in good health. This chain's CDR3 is CAIQPSGNPGEQFF. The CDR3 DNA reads TGTGCCATCCAACCTAGCGGGAATCCAGGGGAGCAGTTCTTC.